The rows below give T cell receptor beta chains drawn from one sample of a study of blood T cells in healthy people across ages. TCRdb ran MiXCR on the 5' RACE reads and lists one entry per CDR3 protein. Seen here are around 1,500,000 distinct CDR3 sequences, over 25% observed once, and the top ten hold roughly 8%. Sequences were obtained from blood. Receptors originate from a woman aged 25 to 39 in good health. The CDR3 runs from the conserved cysteine through the conserved F or W. The D gene is left open where the match is weak. Some rows have no size entry. The others give once, few or many, or a class for an expanded clone.

CDR3 | DNA | size | D | J | length | V
CASSPTRVDTEAFF | TGCGCCAGCAGCCCCACGAGGGTCGACACTGAAGCTTTCTTT | - | - | TRBJ1-1 | 14 | TRBV5-1
CASSFLGAGSYERYF | TGTGCCAGCAGCTTCCTTGGGGCGGGGTCCTACGAGCGGTACTTC | - | - | TRBJ2-7 | 15 | TRBV7-9
CASSQEPQLLFF | TGTGCCAGCAGCCAAGAGCCCCAGCTCTTGTTTTTT | - | - | TRBJ1-4 | 12 | TRBV3-1
CSSSFFSGNTIYF | TGTTCCAGCTCGTTTTTTTCTGGAAACACCATATATTTT | - | - | TRBJ1-3 | 13 | TRBV3-1
CASSLTGQPNQPQHF | TGTGCCAGCAGCTTAACAGGACAGCCAAATCAGCCCCAGCATTTT | - | - | TRBJ1-5 | 15 | TRBV7-9
CASSPRTSRRAIEFF | TGTGCCAGCAGCCCACGGACTAGCAGGAGGGCCATCGAGTTCTTC | - | TRBD2 | TRBJ2-1 | 15 | TRBV7-2
CASSVVESGELFF | TGTGCCAGCAGCGTAGTGGAGTCCGGGGAGCTGTTTTTT | - | - | TRBJ2-2 | 13 | TRBV9
CASSPLVSGRHEQYF | TGTGCCAGCAGCCCCCTGGTAAGCGGGAGACATGAGCAGTACTTC | - | TRBD2 | TRBJ2-7 | 15 | TRBV7-6
CASSHYWSSYNEQFF | TGTGCCAGCAGCCATTACTGGAGCTCCTACAATGAGCAGTTCTTC | - | - | TRBJ2-1 | 15 | TRBV3-1
CASSEAGVGYEQYF | TGTGCCAGCAGTGAAGCGGGAGTGGGATACGAGCAGTACTTC | many | TRBD2 | TRBJ2-7 | 14 | TRBV25-1
CAISDGNAGELFF | TGTGCCATCAGTGATGGGAACGCCGGGGAGCTGTTTTTT | - | - | TRBJ2-2 | 13 | TRBV10-3
CASSPLLNPNEQYF | TGTGCCAGCAGTCCTCTGTTAAACCCCAATGAGCAGTACTTC | - | - | TRBJ2-5 | 14 | TRBV12-3/TRBV12-4
CASSPKDRVRETQYF | TGTGCCAGCAGTCCCAAAGACAGGGTCAGGGAGACCCAGTACTTC | - | TRBD1 | TRBJ2-5 | 15 | TRBV28
CASSLVTSGVTYNEQFF | TGTGCCAGCAGCTTGGTCACTAGCGGGGTGACCTACAATGAGCAGTTCTTC | - | TRBD2 | TRBJ2-1 | 17 | TRBV7-9
CASSLRTLAGNEQFF | TGTGCCAGCAGCTTACGGACTCTAGCGGGAAATGAGCAGTTCTTC | few | TRBD2 | TRBJ2-1 | 15 | TRBV7-2
CASCLDTDTQYF | TGTGCCAGCTGTCTGGACACAGATACGCAGTATTTT | - | - | TRBJ2-3 | 12 | TRBV7-9
CSASSGLSETQYF | TGCAGTGCTAGTTCGGGACTATCGGAGACCCAGTACTTC | - | TRBD2 | TRBJ2-5 | 13 | TRBV20-1
CASRFSGMNTGELFF | TGTGCCAGCAGATTTAGCGGGATGAACACCGGGGAGCTGTTTTTT | - | TRBD2 | TRBJ2-2 | 15 | TRBV5-5
CASSLRPTVATNEKLFF | TGTGCCAGCAGCCTCAGGCCGACCGTTGCAACTAATGAAAAACTGTTTTTT | - | - | TRBJ1-4 | 17 | TRBV7-9
CASSLMAATGSTDTQYF | TGTGCCAGCAGTCTAATGGCGGCGACAGGTAGCACAGATACGCAGTATTTT | few | - | TRBJ2-3 | 17 | TRBV28
CASSYPGSRVRDEKLFF | TGTGCCAGCAGTTATCCGGGTAGTAGGGTCCGTGATGAAAAACTGTTTTTT | - | - | TRBJ1-4 | 17 | TRBV6-5
CASSYGQSEAFF | TGCGCCAGCAGCTACGGACAATCCGAAGCTTTCTTT | many | - | TRBJ1-1 | 12 | TRBV5-1
CSAARGANNEKLFF | TGCAGTGCTGCCCGGGGAGCAAACAATGAAAAACTGTTTTTT | few | - | TRBJ1-4 | 14 | TRBV20-1
CASSQASGFYNEQFF | TGTGCCAGCAGCCAAGCCAGCGGGTTTTACAATGAGCAGTTCTTC | - | - | TRBJ2-1 | 15 | TRBV3-1
CASSEDRGKTYEQYF | TGCGCCAGCAGCGAGGACAGGGGGAAGACCTACGAGCAGTACTTC | - | TRBD1 | TRBJ2-7 | 15 | TRBV5-1